A selection of T cell receptor beta chains follows, all from one sample in a study of T cells in Graves' hyperthyroidism and ophthalmopathy. TCRdb re-derived calls from the multiplex PCR reads in MiXCR, one entry per CDR3 protein. Among 700,000 or so distinct CDR3 sequences listed, around 15% were seen once. The sequencing input was blood. These receptors all come from a young man with Graves' hyperthyroidism. Both conserved end residues are part of each CDR3. A D gene is named only where the DNA matches it firmly. Expanded clones get a size class; other rows say once, few or many, or leave the size out.

clone size: -
V gene: TRBV27
D gene: TRBD2
J gene: TRBJ2-1
CDR3 DNA: TGTGCCAGCAGGCAACTAGCGGGAGGGCCGTTAGACAATGAGCAGTTCTTC
CDR3 protein: CASRQLAGGPLDNEQFF

clone size: few
V gene: TRBV13
D gene: TRBD2
J gene: TRBJ2-7
CDR3 DNA: TGTGCCAGCAGCCTCGGGGTAGCGGGAGTCGAGCAGTACTTC
CDR3 protein: CASSLGVAGVEQYF

clone size: -
V gene: TRBV3-1
D gene: -
J gene: TRBJ2-3
CDR3 DNA: TGTGCCAGCAGCCCGTCAAGAGCCAGCACAGATACGCAGTATTTT
CDR3 protein: CASSPSRASTDTQYF

clone size: -
V gene: TRBV12-3/TRBV12-4
D gene: TRBD1
J gene: TRBJ2-3
CDR3 DNA: TGTGCCAGCAGTAAACAGGGGCCTTCCACAGATACGCAGTATTTT
CDR3 protein: CASSKQGPSTDTQYF

clone size: -
V gene: TRBV18
D gene: -
J gene: TRBJ2-7
CDR3 DNA: TGTGCCAGCTCACCAAATGAGGGTTACGACGAGCAGTACTTC
CDR3 protein: CASSPNEGYDEQYF

clone size: -
V gene: TRBV27
D gene: -
J gene: TRBJ2-7
CDR3 DNA: TGTGCCAGCAGCGGGGACTTGGGGAATCCCTACGAGCAGTACTTC
CDR3 protein: CASSGDLGNPYEQYF

clone size: many
V gene: TRBV6-1
D gene: TRBD2
J gene: TRBJ2-3
CDR3 DNA: TGTGCCAGCAGAAGACTAGCGGGACGGACAGATACGCAGTATTTT
CDR3 protein: CASRRLAGRTDTQYF

clone size: -
V gene: TRBV7-2
D gene: -
J gene: TRBJ2-7
CDR3 DNA: TGTGCCAGCAGCTTATTTGGGACCACCTACGAGCAGTACTTC
CDR3 protein: CASSLFGTTYEQYF

clone size: -
V gene: TRBV20-1
D gene: -
J gene: TRBJ2-5
CDR3 DNA: TGCAGTGCTAGGTCCGAGACGGAGTACTTC
CDR3 protein: CSARSETEYF

clone size: few
V gene: TRBV12-3/TRBV12-4
D gene: TRBD2
J gene: TRBJ2-1
CDR3 DNA: TGTGCCAGCAGTTTGAGTAGCGGGAGTCAGAATGAGCAGTTCTTC
CDR3 protein: CASSLSSGSQNEQFF

clone size: few
V gene: TRBV5-5
D gene: TRBD2
J gene: TRBJ2-3
CDR3 DNA: TGTGCCAGCAGCACCCGACTAGCAACTAGCACAGATACGCAGTATTTT
CDR3 protein: CASSTRLATSTDTQYF

clone size: -
V gene: TRBV20-1
D gene: TRBD2
J gene: TRBJ2-1
CDR3 DNA: TGCAGTGCTCCCACCACTAGCGGGAGTTACAATGAGCAGTTCTTC
CDR3 protein: CSAPTTSGSYNEQFF

clone size: many
V gene: TRBV12-3/TRBV12-4
D gene: TRBD1
J gene: TRBJ2-7
CDR3 DNA: TGTGCCAGCAGTTTAATGGTGTGGGGACAGGGGGCTTACGAGCAGTACTTC
CDR3 protein: CASSLMVWGQGAYEQYF

clone size: many
V gene: TRBV28
D gene: TRBD1
J gene: TRBJ2-7
CDR3 DNA: TGTGCCAGCAGTCCATCATGGACAGGCAGCTACGAGCAGTACTTC
CDR3 protein: CASSPSWTGSYEQYF

clone size: once
V gene: TRBV9
D gene: -
J gene: TRBJ2-3
CDR3 DNA: TGTGCCAGCAGCCCCGGGACTGGCGAGGTCGATACGCAGTATTTT
CDR3 protein: CASSPGTGEVDTQYF

clone size: few
V gene: TRBV4-1
D gene: TRBD1
J gene: TRBJ1-1
CDR3 DNA: TGCGCCAGCAGCCAAGATAGGGACAGGGTTGTGGGAACTGAAGCTTTCTTT
CDR3 protein: CASSQDRDRVVGTEAFF

clone size: many
V gene: TRBV18
D gene: -
J gene: TRBJ2-3
CDR3 DNA: TGTGCCAGCTCACCCGGTGTCCTAGATACGCAGTATTTT
CDR3 protein: CASSPGVLDTQYF

clone size: many
V gene: TRBV12-3/TRBV12-4
D gene: TRBD1
J gene: TRBJ1-5
CDR3 DNA: TGTGCCTCGGGGGACCACAGGGGGGGGCAGCCCCAGCATTTT
CDR3 protein: CASGDHRGGQPQHF

clone size: -
V gene: TRBV4-1
D gene: -
J gene: TRBJ1-5
CDR3 DNA: TGCGCCAGCAGCCAAGAGGGAGGTTATAGCAATCAGCCCCAGCATTTT
CDR3 protein: CASSQEGGYSNQPQHF

clone size: -
V gene: TRBV4-1
D gene: -
J gene: TRBJ2-1
CDR3 DNA: TGCGCCAGCAGCCAAGCAAGAAGGGCACTTGAGCAGTTCTTC
CDR3 protein: CASSQARRALEQFF

clone size: many
V gene: TRBV27
D gene: TRBD1
J gene: TRBJ2-5
CDR3 DNA: TGTGCCAGCAGTTCCGCCGGGACAGAAGAGACCCAGTACTTC
CDR3 protein: CASSSAGTEETQYF

clone size: -
V gene: TRBV10-3
D gene: TRBD1
J gene: TRBJ2-5
CDR3 DNA: TGTGCCATCAGACCGACAGGGGCGGAGGAGACCCAGTACTTC
CDR3 protein: CAIRPTGAEETQYF